This T cell receptor beta chain emerged from a study of blood T cell repertoires in COVID-19. V lost 2 bases to trimming and J lost 0 bases; unmatched junction nucleotides: 9. The CDR3 spans 17 residues. In germline, CDR1 is MGHRA, CDR2 YSYEKL. Here immunoSEQ multiplex PCR was the method, and the copy in TCRdb shows in-frame clones only, minus some. Here the sample spans 250,000 to 400,000 clones, roughly 91% being singletons. Material for sequencing was peripheral blood. This TCR was recovered from a man aged 50-60 years with active or convalescent COVID-19. The chain employs TRBV4-1 and TRBJ1-1, with TRBD1 identical over 7 bases. The CDR3 DNA reads TGCGCCAGCAGCCAATCTTCCTGGACAGGAATGAACACTGAAGCTTTCTTT. Its translation is CASSQSSWTGMNTEAFF.